A selection of T cell receptor beta chains follows, all from one sample in a study of cytomegalovirus exposure and HLA in healthy donors. Measured with immunoSEQ multiplex PCR; TCRdb has only the in-frame clones, and not every one. In the table there are under 150,000 clones, 85% to 90% of which are singletons. The sample comprised PBMCs. These receptors came from a woman under 40 in good health and CMV-seronegative. Both conserved end residues are part of each CDR3. A D gene is named only where the DNA matches it firmly. Part of the rows lack a size; the others show once, few, many or a class for expanded clones.

J gene | clone size | V gene | D gene | CDR3 protein | CDR3 DNA
TRBJ2-2 | - | TRBV7-7 | TRBD2 | CASSPGLAGGPRRTGELFF | TGTGCTAGCAGCCCGGGACTAGCGGGAGGGCCTCGTAGGACCGGGGAGCTGTTTTTT
TRBJ2-7 | - | TRBV19 | TRBD2 | CASSPSSGPYEQYF | TGTGCCAGTAGCCCGTCTAGCGGGCCCTACGAGCAGTACTTC
TRBJ1-5 | - | TRBV7-9 | - | CASSLGGGSNQPQHF | TGTGCCAGCAGCTTAGGGGGGGGCAGTAATCAGCCCCAGCATTTT
TRBJ1-1 | - | TRBV4-2 | - | CASSQDVQGYTEAFF | TGTGCCAGCAGCCAAGATGTACAGGGATATACTGAAGCTTTCTTT
TRBJ1-2 | - | TRBV4-1 | TRBD1 | CASSQGTGVGGYTF | TGCGCCAGCAGCCAAGGGACAGGGGTGGGTGGCTACACCTTC
TRBJ2-1 | - | TRBV7-2 | TRBD2 | CASSKDERGGRASNEQFF | TGTGCCAGCAGCAAAGACGAGAGGGGCGGGAGGGCCTCCAATGAGCAGTTCTTC
TRBJ1-5 | - | TRBV30 | - | CAWSTGSNQPQHF | TGTGCCTGGAGTACAGGAAGCAATCAGCCCCAGCATTTT
TRBJ2-7 | - | TRBV7-6 | TRBD1 | CASSLPGTGNEQYF | TGTGCCAGCAGCTTACCGGGGACAGGGAACGAGCAGTACTTC
TRBJ2-7 | - | TRBV18 | TRBD1 | CASSPLRQGAYEQYF | TGTGCCAGCTCACCATTGAGACAGGGGGCCTACGAGCAGTACTTC
TRBJ2-7 | - | TRBV7-2 | - | CASSPTGTYLSYEQYF | TGTGCCAGCAGCCCTACCGGGACTTACCTCTCCTACGAGCAGTACTTC
TRBJ1-5 | - | TRBV9 | - | CASSSSLYQPQHF | TGTGCCAGCAGTTCCTCACTGTATCAGCCCCAGCATTTT
TRBJ2-1 | - | TRBV7-8 | TRBD1 | CASSPRGDRGSYNEQFF | TGTGCCAGCAGCCCACGAGGGGACAGGGGATCCTACAATGAGCAGTTCTTC
TRBJ2-3 | - | TRBV7-2 | TRBD1 | CASSWTGMSTDTQYF | TGTGCCAGCAGCTGGACAGGGATGAGCACAGATACGCAGTATTTT
TRBJ1-3 | - | TRBV15 | - | CATSIRRVDTIYF | TGTGCCACCTCCATCCGCAGGGTGGACACCATATATTTT
TRBJ1-5 | - | TRBV2 | - | CASSDGQGRGQPQHF | TGTGCCAGCAGTGACGGGCAGGGAAGGGGTCAGCCCCAGCATTTT
TRBJ2-7 | - | TRBV4-1 | TRBD2 | CASSQLAGSYEQYF | TGCGCCAGCAGCCAACTAGCGGGAAGCTACGAGCAGTACTTC
TRBJ2-6 | few | TRBV4-3 | - | CASSQDGSGANVLTF | TGCGCCAGCAGCCAAGACGGCTCTGGGGCCAACGTCCTGACTTTC
TRBJ1-6 | - | TRBV19 | - | CASKSDRYNSPLHF | TGTGCCAGTAAGTCCGACAGGTATAATTCACCCCTCCACTTT
TRBJ2-1 | - | TRBV10-3 | TRBD2 | CAIRAGGLADYNEQFF | TGTGCCATCAGGGCGGGAGGATTGGCTGACTACAATGAGCAGTTCTTC
TRBJ1-4 | few | TRBV7-9 | TRBD1 | CASSSDRGGEKLFF | TGTGCCAGCAGCTCGGACAGGGGGGGTGAAAAACTGTTTTTT
TRBJ1-5 | - | TRBV28 | - | CASSRDTYQPQHF | TGTGCCAGCAGCCGGGACACCTATCAGCCCCAGCATTTT
TRBJ2-7 | - | TRBV10-3 | TRBD2 | CATSGSSYEQYF | TGTGCCACTAGCGGTAGCTCCTACGAGCAGTACTTC
TRBJ1-5 | few | TRBV19 | - | CASSEVRGPQPQHF | TGTGCCAGTAGTGAAGTCAGGGGACCCCAGCCCCAGCATTTT
TRBJ2-1 | - | TRBV28 | TRBD2 | CASSYQLAGDGAGYNEQFF | TGTGCCAGCAGCTATCAACTAGCGGGAGATGGGGCTGGGTACAATGAGCAGTTCTTC
TRBJ1-1 | - | TRBV7-9 | TRBD1 | CASSTRGTGTEAFF | TGTGCCAGCAGCACGAGGGGGACAGGGACTGAAGCTTTCTTT
TRBJ1-1 | - | TRBV28 | - | CASSSAGAEDTEAFF | TGTGCCAGCAGTTCCGCGGGGGCTGAGGACACTGAAGCTTTCTTT
TRBJ2-1 | - | TRBV28 | - | CASTTGTPSSQGPYNEQFF | TGTGCCAGCACCACCGGGACTCCTAGCAGCCAGGGACCCTACAATGAGCAGTTCTTC